The T cell receptor beta chain under discussion was sequenced for a study of shared clonotypes between healthy human individuals. Study context: CD4 naive cells filled three plates per donor, CD4 memory three, CD8 naive two and CD8 memory one.

Assay used: immunoSEQ multiplex PCR; TCRdb lists only in-frame clones, some missing. The sample holds about 2.1 million clones; about 94% are singletons and the top ten take 1.5% to 2%. Positively selected for CCR7, the CD45RO-negative cells used as naive CD8 cells excluded terminally differentiated effector memory CD45RA+ cells. Caucasian adults residing in Nashville, Tennessee made up all the donors. This CDR3 has 13 residues. V was shortened by 4 bases and J by 4 bases, with 10 bases between the two germline ends. CDR1 and CDR2 from the germline V gene are MGHRA and YSYEKL. Study findings and constraints: Sampling included only blood; tissue repertoires likely differ. Several donors showed sharing of about 4.6% of naive CD4 clonotypes.

This clone was counted once. The antigen is unknown. Sequencing was done on a sample of naive CD8+ T cells from PBMCs. The clonotype was recovered from a man between 18 and 29 years old in good health. Some clones in this sample may be carry-over from other donors' samples. This chain connects TRBV4-1 to TRBJ1-2, with a weak D call TRBD1 (5 bases). This CDR3 is CASSPPDSYGYTF. Written as DNA, the CDR3 is TGCGCCAGCAGCCCCCCTGACAGCTATGGCTACACCTTC.